These T cell receptor beta chains were read from a single sample in a study of somatic mutations in cytotoxic T cells in rheumatoid arthritis. Clones were read by immunoSEQ multiplex PCR, and TCRdb kept only the in-frame ones, dropping some. The sample comprises roughly 20,000 clones, 80% of which are singletons, and 28% rests with the top ten. Specimen: CD8+ T cells sorted from blood. Receptors originate from an adult with rheumatoid arthritis. Both conserved end residues are trimmed from each CDR3. The listing skips clone size in some rows; elsewhere it reads once, few, many or a size class.

len	abundance	v_gene	CDR3aa
13	.	TRBV9	ASSADAGGGYEQY
16	.	TRBV5-5	ASSPGLAGAYLYNEQF
14	.	TRBV2	ASTGTILSGANVLT
9	once	TRBV30	AWTDRREQY
13	.	TRBV2	ASSLYLEGLETQY
11	.	TRBV19	ASSPPERNEQF
17	.	TRBV5-6	ASSTGQEGVFYLTDTQY
10	.	TRBV11-3	ASSFWAPEQF
11	.	TRBV7-6	ASSLVVADTQY
10	.	TRBV6-6	ASSPGTVEAF
13	.	TRBV2	ATLFLDRGLETQY
10	.	TRBV9	ASSVDSNEQF
11	.	TRBV15	ATVDRAGNEQF
11	.	TRBV27	ASKTGLNQPQH
11	.	TRBV7-9	ASRTTSRGEQF
13	.	TRBV28	ASSRTGVVSDGYT
13	.	TRBV15	ATSRSPRGPYEQY
9	.	TRBV19	ASSMGNTIY
14	.	TRBV7-9	ASSLDGECSNQPQH
11	.	TRBV7-9	ASRQGGDNEAF
14	.	TRBV25-1	ASSEDLGPSGNTIY
13	.	TRBV9	ASSVGIAPNYGYT
12	.	TRBV19	ASSWGPSSYEQY
12	.	TRBV5-4	ASSRPGNQETQY
13	few	TRBV2	ASIDLRGAPYEQY
12	.	TRBV28	ASSLEQGTQPQH
10	.	TRBV7-9	ASSLDLFGYT
11	.	TRBV2	ASSEGGNQPQH
13	.	TRBV7-6	ASSLVPGHTDTQY
13	.	TRBV11-3	ASSSPRQGLYEQY
14	.	TRBV19	ASSITGGGALETQY
12	few	TRBV11-2	ASSPAGRSYEQY
14	.	TRBV18	ASSPYRVGTSAEQY
13	.	TRBV19	ASSFRTGKLDGYT
12	.	TRBV18	ATSRAEEENEQF
13	.	TRBV27	ASSADQSSYNEQF
10	.	TRBV7-9	ASMGRSNTIY
14	.	TRBV27	ASSLGQGLEGTEAF
12	.	TRBV5-4	ASSLRGGGETQY
13	.	TRBV28	ASSLTGTSNQPQH
10	.	TRBV19	ASRGTGPEQY
9	.	TRBV5-4	ASTKLGEQF
15	.	TRBV9	ASSAELGLAPYNEQF
9	.	TRBV20-1	SARDGGREF
10	.	TRBV10-2	ASSLDAHEQF
11	once	TRBV7-9	ASSLVRANEQF
12	.	TRBV5-4	ASSLQGVNTEAF
14	.	TRBV2	ASSDPRTVAKNIQY
13	.	TRBV13	ASSPATLPGNTIY
13	.	TRBV7-8	ASSLAYSSYNEQF
12	.	TRBV28	ASSQSGYNEKLF
14	few	TRBV11-3	ASSGRTVGGTDTQY
12	.	TRBV28	ASRSGTRLYEQY
10	.	TRBV13	ASSLGAETQY
10	.	TRBV27	ASSQWGNEQF
13	.	TRBV11-3	ASSLDRSGTGELF
12	.	TRBV19	ASSNGSPNTEAF
8	once	TRBV11-2	ASSSNEQF
12	.	TRBV5-6	ASSLGGGNTEAF